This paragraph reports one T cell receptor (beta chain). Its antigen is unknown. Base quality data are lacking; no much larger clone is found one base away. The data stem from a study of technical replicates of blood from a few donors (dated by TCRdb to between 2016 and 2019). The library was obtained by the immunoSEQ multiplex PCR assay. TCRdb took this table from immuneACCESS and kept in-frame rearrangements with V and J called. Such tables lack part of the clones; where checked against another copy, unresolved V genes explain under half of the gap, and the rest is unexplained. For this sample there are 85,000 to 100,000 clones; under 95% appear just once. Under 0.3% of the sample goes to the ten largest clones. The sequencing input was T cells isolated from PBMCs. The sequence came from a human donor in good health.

The CDR3 in this case is CASSREASVSETQYF. The DNA is TGTGCCAGCAGCCGGGAGGCATCGGTATCAGAGACCCAGTACTTC. The chain is made from TRBV7-9 and TRBJ2-5, and TRBD2 matches 7 of the central bases. The CDR1 and CDR2 encoded by the germline V gene (reference sequence) are SEHNR and FQNEAQ. Germline trimming: 5 bases from V, 4 bases from J; junction bases outside gene matches: 10. The CDR3 runs 15 amino acids, cysteine and phenylalanine included. Of the read, only the CDR3 DNA is kept; its 45 bases are in frame from base 1.